This TCR beta chain appears in the sequencing data of a study of blood T cell repertoires in COVID-19. Assay used: immunoSEQ multiplex PCR; TCRdb lists only in-frame clones, some missing. The sample records 190,000 or so clones, about 81% being singletons. Deletions cut 0 bases from V and 4 bases from J, with 13 bases between. CDR1 and CDR2 (germline): SGHDN, FVKESK. CDR3 length: 16 amino acids. This sequence joins TRBV14 and TRBJ1-3; a possible D gene is TRBD1 (5 bases). This receptor was taken from a man aged 35 to 55 who had recovered from COVID-19. The sample consisted of PBMCs or T cells enriched from blood (not recorded which). CDR3 sequence: CASSQDGGARGNTIYF. CDR3 bases: TGTGCCAGCAGCCAAGATGGAGGGGCACGGGGAAACACCATATATTTT.